Below, one T cell receptor beta chain is given with its context. Measured with immunoSEQ multiplex PCR; TCRdb has only the in-frame clones, and not every one. Of tens of thousands of clones listed, approximately 90% are singletons. The data are from a study of control samples from healthy donors and cancer patients. The V gene lost 0 bases and the J gene lost 0 bases, with 9 bases spanning the gap. Germline V gene sequence: CDR1 SGHRS, CDR2 YFSETQ. The CDR3 has 15 residues. The genes are TRBV5-1 and TRBJ1-2; D is ambiguous. The receptor comes from a man aged 50 or older in good health. Specimen: blood. CDR3 bases: TGCGCCAGCAGCTTGGATCTGGGCGCTAACTATGGCTACACCTTC. It yields the protein CASSLDLGANYGYTF.